Sequencing of this TCR beta chain was carried out in a study of blood T cell repertoires in COVID-19. About the research overall: The cDNA or gDNA used as material had been derived from T cells, B-cell-depleted T cells, or PBMCs.

Sequencing was performed with immunoSEQ multiplex PCR; in TCRdb, only in-frame clones are kept and a portion is missing. The sample has 150,000 to 200,000 clones, 70% to 85% seen once. The CDR3 extends over 14 amino acids. J lost 2 bases, V lost 3 bases, and 1 base had no gene match. Germline V gene data show CDR1 as SGHRS and CDR2 as YFSETQ. The source material was PBMCs or T cells enriched from blood (not recorded which). This TCR was sampled from a man between 45 and 60 years old who had recovered from COVID-19. This chain links TRBV5-1 with TRBJ1-1; 10 nucleotides line up with TRBD1. As DNA, the CDR3 is TGCGCCAGCAGCTCGACAGGGGGCAACACTGAAGCTTTCTTT. Its protein is CASSSTGGNTEAFF.